This T cell receptor beta chain was captured in a study of coeliac disease. One frozen approximately 500,000-cell aliquot per fraction was sequenced. Trimming cost V 3 bases and J 1 base; bases outside gene matches: 6. This CDR3 has 16 amino acids. Per germline, CDR1 MNHEY and CDR2 SVGAGI. Findings of the study overall: Of coeliac lamina propria samples, about 55% of the 18 held published gliadin-specific TRB sequences, versus 1 of 6 controls. Largely private TRB repertoires meant most sequences were sample-unique. Control samples showed higher TRB and TRG clonality than intraepithelial and lamina propria samples in active celiac disease.

The method was immunoSEQ multiplex PCR; TCRdb's version includes in-frame clones alone and lacks a portion of them. The sample carries over 3,000 clones, roughly 63% recorded once. On this clone: Its specificity is unknown.

The sequence derives from a woman in her fifties or sixties without celiac disease. The sample was lymphocytes from the gut lamina propria. The chain combines TRBV6-5 with TRBJ1-5, with TRBD1 matching 7 bases. CDR3 sequence reads: CASSYTGAGSNQPQHF. In DNA form, the CDR3 reads TGTGCCAGCAGTTATACAGGGGCGGGAAGCAATCAGCCCCAGCATTTT.